A selection of T cell receptor beta chains follows, all from one sample in a study of tumor-infiltrating lymphocytes in primary liver carcinoma. MiXCR, applied by TCRdb to the multiplex PCR reads, yields one record per CDR3 protein. The table has a few hundred thousand distinct CDR3 sequences, almost 60% seen once; the top ten hold over 15%. The specimen was peripheral blood. The receptor set was obtained from a woman in her 30s with primary liver carcinoma and hepatitis B virus infection. The CDR3 runs from the conserved cysteine through the conserved F or W. The order of the fields is clone size, J gene, D gene, CDR3 length, V gene, CDR3 DNA, CDR3 protein. A D gene is named only where the DNA matches it firmly. A clone size is listed for some rows: how often the clone was seen (once, few, many), or a class if it is expanded.

>-|TRBJ2-3|-|14|TRBV20-1
TGCAGTGCCCGGGGCCAGGGAGAATTAGATACGCAGTATTTT
CSARGQGELDTQYF
>-|TRBJ2-1|-|16|TRBV6-6
TGTGCCAACAGTTACTCGAAACTAGCCGTTTCCCCGTCGCAGTTCTTC
CANSYSKLAVSPSQFF
>few|TRBJ2-1|TRBD2|15|TRBV18
TGTGCCAGCTCACCGGCGGGACTAGACTACAATGAGCAGTTCTTC
CASSPAGLDYNEQFF
>-|TRBJ2-7|-|16|TRBV11-1
TGTGCCAGAAGCTTCTCCCAGGGAGTCTCTAGCATCGAGCAGTACTTC
CARSFSQGVSSIEQYF
>few|TRBJ2-2|-|17|TRBV6-5
TGTGCCAGCAGTTACGGGGAAGGACTGACGAACACCGGGGAGCTGTTTTTT
CASSYGEGLTNTGELFF
>-|TRBJ1-1|-|12|TRBV14
TGTGCCAACAGCCTGGTGGGGACTGAAGCTTTCTTT
CANSLVGTEAFF
>-|TRBJ2-5|TRBD1|14|TRBV6-6
TGTGCCAACAGTTCGGGACAGGGTGGGGAGACCCAGTACTTC
CANSSGQGGETQYF
>-|TRBJ1-2|TRBD1|17|TRBV5-1
TGCGCCAGCAGCTTGGTGGGGACCGGGACAGGGAACTATGGCTACACCTTC
CASSLVGTGTGNYGYTF
>-|TRBJ2-1|-|14|TRBV2
TGTGCCAGCAGGGGCCCCAGCTCCTACAATGAGCAGTTCTTC
CASRGPSSYNEQFF
>once|TRBJ2-7|TRBD2|14|TRBV10-2
TGCGCCAGCAATGGATTAGCGGGAAGGTACGAGCAATACTTC
CASNGLAGRYEQYF
>-|TRBJ1-1|-|14|TRBV7-9
TGTGCCAGCAGCTTTGGGCAGGGTTGGACTGAAGCTTTCTTT
CASSFGQGWTEAFF
>-|TRBJ2-5|-|13|TRBV11-3
TGTGCCAGCAGTACGGCCAGGGGAGAGACCCAGTACTTC
CASSTARGETQYF
>few|TRBJ2-5|-|15|TRBV6-5
TGTGCCAGCAGTACGATGGGAACCGAACAAGAGACCCAGTACTTC
CASSTMGTEQETQYF